This passage covers 27 T cell receptor beta chains from one sample sequenced in a study of technical replicates of blood from several donors. Libraries were prepared by immunoSEQ multiplex PCR; TCRdb keeps only in-frame clonotypes and omits some of them. The sample has approximately 100,000 clones, 96% seen once; the top ten hold roughly 0.21%. The sequenced sample was T cells isolated from PBMCs. These receptors came from a human donor in good health.

This sequence joins TRBV6-5 and TRBJ2-2; D may be TRBD1 (6 bases). The ends were cut back, 6 bases at V and 5 bases at J, with 10 bases in the middle. The CDR3 loop spans 13 amino acids. Germline lookup yields CDR1 MNHEY and CDR2 SVGAGI. The CDR3 nucleotides read TGTGCCAGCAGGAATACAGGGACCGGGGAGCTGTTTTTT. Residues: CASRNTGTGELFF.

J is TRBJ2-7 and V is TRBV7-2; D is unresolved. V lost 0 bases and J lost 2, with 17 bases in between. Germline values: CDR1 SGHTA, CDR2 FQGNSA. The CDR3 totals 17 residues. The CDR3, as DNA: TGTGCCAGCAGCTTAGCGCCCCGTTACACGGGTCCCTACGAGCAGTACTTC. Protein: CASSLAPRYTGPYEQYF.

CDR3 in DNA: TGTGCCAGCAGCCAAGATCTTACGGGGAGGGTCTCCAATTCACCCCTCCACTTT. It yields the protein CASSQDLTGRVSNSPLHF. The rearrangement links TRBV4-2 to TRBJ1-6, with D hard to call. The V and J ends lost 0 bases and 7 bases respectively, with 19 bases between them. The CDR3 is made up of 18 amino acids. Per germline, CDR1 LGHNA and CDR2 YNFKEQ.

This rearrangement joins TRBV11-3 to TRBJ1-2; TRBD1 might be the D (5 bases). The CDR3 covers 14 residues. The V and J ends lost 0 bases and 6 bases respectively, with 11 bases between them. Germline assignment: CDR1 SGHNT and CDR2 YENEEA. The chain's CDR3 is CASSLDTGGDGYTF. The CDR3 DNA reads as TGTGCCAGCAGCTTAGACACCGGGGGGGATGGCTACACCTTC.

This chain uses TRBV7-9 with TRBJ2-2, with 15 bases aligning to TRBD2. The ends lost 5 bases at V and 6 bases at J; junction bases unmatched: 7. CDR3 length equals 17 residues. CDR1 is SEHNR, CDR2 FQNEAQ, per germline (reference sequence). The CDR3 region has the DNA TGTGCCAGCAGCCCGCGGGGACTAGCGGGGGGACCCGGGGAGCTGTTTTTT. Protein sequence: CASSPRGLAGGPGELFF. The variable domain in full, completed from reference TRBV7-9 and TRBJ2-2, reads DTGVSQNPRHKITKRGQNVTFRCDPISEHNRLYWYRQTLGQGPEFLTYFQNEAQLEKSRLLSDRFSAERPKGSFSTLEIQRTEQGDSAMYLCASSPRGLAGGPGELFFGEGSRLTVL.

V usage is TRBV6-6 and J usage is TRBJ1-1; tentatively, D is TRBD1 (6 bases). CDR3 length equals 15 residues. Per germline, CDR1 MNHNY and CDR2 SVGAGI (reference sequence). Deletions cut 1 base from V and 1 base from J, with 10 bases between. CDR3 DNA: TGTGCCAGCAGTTACTTGAGGACAGAGAACACTGAAGCTTTCTTT. Translating gives CASSYLRTENTEAFF.

The chain employs TRBV10-1 and TRBJ2-2; 15 bases map to TRBD2. The CDR3 length is 20 residues. After removal of 8 bases from V and 5 bases from J, the junction contained 18 bases not matched to a gene. CDR1 is WNHNN and CDR2 is SYGVQD in the germline V gene (reference sequence). In DNA form, the CDR3 reads TGCGCCAGCCCACCCGGGGCGGGACTAGCGGGGGGCCAGTGGACCGGGGAGCTGTTTTTT. Residues: CASPPGAGLAGGQWTGELFF.

This sequence joins TRBV7-8 and TRBJ2-7, with D possibly being TRBD1 (5 bases). The CDR3 totals 16 residues. V was shortened by 1 base and J by 2 bases, with 15 bases between the two germline ends. CDR1 is SGHVS, CDR2 FQNEAQ, per germline. CDR3 protein: CASSLGTQGPTYEQYF. As DNA, the CDR3 is TGTGCCAGCAGCTTAGGGACACAAGGCCCGACCTACGAGCAGTACTTC.

This clone was counted a single time. DNA of the CDR3: TGTGCCAGCAGTCCGGGGGATTACGAGCAGTACTTC. This gives the protein CASSPGDYEQYF. This rearrangement joins TRBV28 to TRBJ2-7; maybe TRBD2 (6 bases). This CDR3 has 12 amino acids. V gave up 5 bases and J gave up 4 bases, with 9 bases separating them. Per the germline V gene, CDR1 is MDHEN and CDR2 is SYDVKM.

The chain joins TRBV10-3 to TRBJ2-1; 16 nucleotides match TRBD2. This CDR3 is 15 amino acids long. Germline V gene data show CDR1 as ENHRY and CDR2 as SYGVKD. V was pared by 9 bases and J by 8 bases, with 7 bases of the junction left unmatched. The CDR3, as DNA: TGTGCCATTGGGACTAGCGGGGGGGCCCTCGATGAGCAGTTCTTC. Its translation: CAIGTSGGALDEQFF.

This chain joins TRBV28 and TRBJ1-1; unclear D gene. Looked up from germline, CDR1 is MDHEN and CDR2 is SYDVKM. V lost 7 bases and J lost 4, with 16 bases in between. This CDR3 is 14 amino acids long. CDR3 in DNA: TGTGCCAGCACCTATATGGTAGGCGGCACTGAAGCTTTCTTT. It codes for CASTYMVGGTEAFF.

The chain links TRBV5-1 to TRBJ2-3, with TRBD2 identical over 8 bases. This CDR3 has 14 amino acids. CDR1 is SGHRS and CDR2 is YFSETQ in the germline V gene. V lost 7 bases, J lost 2 bases, and 6 bases stayed unmatched. CDR3 protein: CASCRGGNTDTQYF. CDR3 DNA sequence: TGCGCCAGCTGCCGCGGGGGGAACACAGATACGCAGTATTTT.

The chain is built from TRBV15 and TRBJ1-5; D is ambiguous. There are 15 residues in the CDR3. V shed 5 bases and J shed 0 bases, with 11 bases lying between them. CDR1 and CDR2 (germline): LNHNV, YYDKDF (reference sequence). The CDR3 DNA reads as TGTGCCACCAGCGGCCCGACAAGTAGCAATCAGCCCCAGCATTTT. As protein: CATSGPTSSNQPQHF.

The chain has TRBV6-1 and TRBJ1-1, with 7 bases identical to TRBD1. Germline V lookup: CDR1 MNHNS, CDR2 SASEGT. CDR3 length: 14 residues. J lost 7 bases, V lost 2 bases, and 7 bases had no gene match. CDR3 sequence: CASSERGGAGEAFF. DNA of the CDR3: TGTGCCAGCAGTGAAAGAGGGGGCGCGGGTGAAGCTTTCTTT.

The J gene is TRBJ2-1, the V gene TRBV13; D is undetermined. The CDR3 length is 12 residues. V lost 0 bases and J lost 10, with 7 bases in between. Germline lookup yields CDR1 PRHDT and CDR2 FYEKMQ (reference sequence). CDR3 nucleotides: TGTGCCAGCAGCTTAGGCCCCCAGGAGCAGTTCTTC. It encodes CASSLGPQEQFF. Filled out from reference TRBV13 and TRBJ2-1, the complete variable domain reads AAGVIQSPRHLIKEKRETATLKCYPIPRHDTVYWYQQGPGQDPQFLISFYEKMQSDKGSIPDRFSAQQFSDYHSELNMSSLELGDSALYFCASSLGPQEQFFGPGTRLTVL.

The V gene is TRBV7-9, the J gene TRBJ2-1, with D perhaps matching TRBD1 (6 bases). Trimming took off 1 base at V and 0 bases at J, with 19 bases between the two ends. Germline values: CDR1 SEHNR, CDR2 FQNEAQ (reference sequence). The CDR3 is made up of 19 amino acids. Here the CDR3 DNA reads TGTGCCAGCAGCTTAGGTAGAGACAGGTATCCAACCTCCTACAATGAGCAGTTCTTC. It codes for CASSLGRDRYPTSYNEQFF.

The rearrangement links TRBV5-4 to TRBJ2-1; 7 nucleotides line up with TRBD2. V lost 4 bases, J lost 1 base, and 5 bases stayed unmatched. In germline, CDR1 is SGHNT, CDR2 YYREEE (reference sequence). The CDR3 sequence is 15 residues long. DNA for the CDR3: TGTGCCAGCAGCCGCCAAGCGGGGTCCTACAATGAGCAGTTCTTC. Its protein is CASSRQAGSYNEQFF.

The V call is TRBV6-6, the J call TRBJ2-2, with D possibly matching TRBD1 (5 bases). The CDR3 length is 15 residues. CDR1 MNHNY and CDR2 SVGAGI come from the germline V gene (reference sequence). The V end lost 2 bases, the J end lost 4 bases, and 11 bases lay between the germline ends. The CDR3, as DNA: TGTGCCAGCAGTTACGTCAGGGTGTCCACCGGGGAGCTGTTTTTT. It yields the protein CASSYVRVSTGELFF.

The chain recombines TRBV10-2 with TRBJ1-5, with D possibly being TRBD1 (6 bases). Germline CDR1 reads WSHSY; CDR2 reads SAAADI. Trimming took 3 bases from V and 4 from J, leaving 10 bases between them. The CDR3 is 14 residues long. CDR3 protein: CASSEGRGNQPQHF. Written as DNA, the CDR3 is TGCGCCAGCAGTGAAGGGAGGGGGAATCAGCCCCAGCATTTT.

CDR3: CASSVEEGSPLTFYNSPLHF. Written as DNA, the CDR3 is TGTGCCAGCAGTGTGGAGGAGGGCAGTCCTTTAACCTTCTATAATTCACCCCTCCACTTT. This rearrangement joins TRBV2 to TRBJ1-6; no clear D gene. Germline lookup yields CDR1 SNHLY and CDR2 FYNNEI. V lost 4 bases to trimming and J lost 3 bases, with 25 bases between them. This CDR3 has 20 amino acids.

The chain has TRBV7-9 and TRBJ2-1, with TRBD2 identical over 10 bases. The ends lost 5 bases at V and 6 bases at J; junction bases unmatched: 7. The CDR3 runs to 15 residues. Looked up from germline, CDR1 is SEHNR and CDR2 is FQNEAQ (reference sequence). The CDR3: CASSRSGGAFNEQFF. The CDR3 DNA reads as TGTGCCAGCAGCCGAAGCGGGGGGGCCTTCAATGAGCAGTTCTTC.

This chain connects TRBV5-1 to TRBJ1-4, with D possibly being TRBD1 (6 bases). Germline V lookup: CDR1 SGHRS, CDR2 YFSETQ. V was clipped by 4 bases and J by 4 bases, with 14 bases between them. CDR3 size: 15 residues. CDR3 DNA: TGCGCCAGCAGCACCCGGGACATGGTTAATGAAAAACTGTTTTTT. The encoded protein is CASSTRDMVNEKLFF. Full variable domain (missing parts from reference TRBV5-1 and TRBJ1-4): KAGVTQTPRYLIKTRGQQVTLSCSPISGHRSVSWYQQTPGQGLQFLFEYFSETQRNKGNFPGRFSGRQFSNSRSEMNVSTLELGDSALYLCASSTRDMVNEKLFFGSGTQLSVL.

This CDR3 is CASRPPAGDSGANVLTF. In DNA form, the CDR3 reads TGTGCCAGCAGGCCGCCGGCGGGGGACTCTGGGGCCAACGTCCTGACTTTC. This chain connects TRBV27 to TRBJ2-6; TRBD2 aligns across 7 bases. The trim removed 6 bases at V and 0 bases at J, leaving 8 bases unmatched. The CDR3 is 17 residues long. Germline V gene lookup returns CDR1 MNHEY and CDR2 SMNVEV (reference sequence). Looking up the rest from reference TRBV27 and TRBJ2-6 gives the full variable domain: EAQVTQNPRYLITVTGKKLTVTCSQNMNHEYMSWYRQDPGLGLRQIYYSMNVEVTDKGDVPEGYKVSRKEKRNFPLILESPSPNQTSLYFCASRPPAGDSGANVLTFGAGSRLTVL.

The chain links TRBV6-1 to TRBJ1-1; no reliable D call. CDR1 and CDR2 (germline): MNHNS, SASEGT. V was pared by 1 base and J by 1 base, with 13 bases between. This CDR3 region has 16 residues. CDR3: CASSEGEEGKNTEAFF. The CDR3 DNA reads as TGTGCCAGCAGTGAAGGGGAGGAGGGTAAGAACACTGAAGCTTTCTTT.

This sequence joins TRBV5-1 and TRBJ2-2, with 10 bases matching TRBD1. This CDR3 region has 16 residues. V shed 1 base and J 6 bases; nucleotides not matched to a gene: 6. Germline CDR1 reads SGHRS; CDR2 reads YFSETQ. This chain's CDR3 is CASSLSLGTGAGELFF. CDR3 sequence (DNA): TGCGCCAGCAGCTTGAGTCTCGGGACAGGGGCCGGGGAGCTGTTTTTT.

This clone has only one observation. V gene TRBV28 combines with J gene TRBJ1-4, with unresolved D. Germline V gives CDR1 MDHEN, CDR2 SYDVKM. V shed 6 bases and J shed 7 bases, with 15 bases lying between them. CDR3 size: 14 residues. CDR3 sequence: CASSEGGVGEKLFF. The CDR3 DNA reads TGTGCCAGCAGCGAGGGAGGTGTCGGTGAAAAACTGTTTTTT.

J is TRBJ2-1 and V is TRBV27; D may be TRBD1 (5 bases). The CDR3 is 15 amino acids. V lost 10 bases to trimming and J lost 9 bases, with 25 bases between them. In germline, CDR1 is MNHEY, CDR2 SMNVEV (reference sequence). The CDR3 is CATHPEPFITGEQFF. The CDR3 region has the DNA TGTGCCACTCACCCGGAACCGTTCATTACAGGTGAGCAGTTCTTC.